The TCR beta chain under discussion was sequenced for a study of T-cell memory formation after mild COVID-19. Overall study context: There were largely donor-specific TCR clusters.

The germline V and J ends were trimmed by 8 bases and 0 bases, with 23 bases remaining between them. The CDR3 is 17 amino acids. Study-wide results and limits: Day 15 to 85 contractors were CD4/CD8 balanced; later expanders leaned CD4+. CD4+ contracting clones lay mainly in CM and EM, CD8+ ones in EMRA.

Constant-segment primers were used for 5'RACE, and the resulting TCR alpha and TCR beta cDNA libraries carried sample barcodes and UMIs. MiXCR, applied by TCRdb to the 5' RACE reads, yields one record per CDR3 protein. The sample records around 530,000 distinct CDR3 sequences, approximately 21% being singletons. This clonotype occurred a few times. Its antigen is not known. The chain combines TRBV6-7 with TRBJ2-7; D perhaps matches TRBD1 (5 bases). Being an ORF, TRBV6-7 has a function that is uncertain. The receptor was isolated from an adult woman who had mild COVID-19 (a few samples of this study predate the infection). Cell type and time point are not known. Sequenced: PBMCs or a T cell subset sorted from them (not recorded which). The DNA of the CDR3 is TGTGCCAGCTCCCCAGGGCAGGCTCAATCACTCTCCTACGAGCAGTACTTC. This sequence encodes CASSPGQAQSLSYEQYF.